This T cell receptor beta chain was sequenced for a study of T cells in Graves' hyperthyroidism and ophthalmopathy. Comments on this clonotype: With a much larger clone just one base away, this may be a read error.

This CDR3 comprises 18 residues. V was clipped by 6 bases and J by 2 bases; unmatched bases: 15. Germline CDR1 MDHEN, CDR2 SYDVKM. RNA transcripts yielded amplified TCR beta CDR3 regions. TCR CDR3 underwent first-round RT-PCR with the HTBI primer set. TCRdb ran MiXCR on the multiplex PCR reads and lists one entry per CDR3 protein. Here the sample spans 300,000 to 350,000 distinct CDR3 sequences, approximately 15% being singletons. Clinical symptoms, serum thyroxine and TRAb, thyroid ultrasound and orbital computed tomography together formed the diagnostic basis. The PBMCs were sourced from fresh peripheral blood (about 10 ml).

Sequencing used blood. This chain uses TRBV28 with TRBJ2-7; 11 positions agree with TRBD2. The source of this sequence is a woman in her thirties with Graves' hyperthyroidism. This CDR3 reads CASSRRTGRLAGTYEQYF. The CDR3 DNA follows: TGTGCCAGCAGCCGAAGGACAGGAAGACTAGCGGGAACCTACGAGCAGTACTTC.